The rows below give T cell receptor beta chains drawn from one sample of a study of blood T cell repertoires in COVID-19. TCRdb's table, derived via immunoSEQ multiplex PCR, lists solely in-frame clones and lacks some. The sample lists fewer than 450,000 clones; roughly 90% were seen once. Sequenced material: peripheral blood. These receptors came from a woman in her 70s with COVID-19, enrolled during active disease. Both conserved end residues are part of each CDR3. A D gene is named only where the DNA matches it firmly. For some rows the clone size is stated as once, few or many, or as a class when expanded; others skip it.

d_call: .; clone_size: .; j_call: TRBJ1-2; v_call: TRBV5-6; cdr3_nt: TGTGCCAGCAGCTTGCTGGGCTCCTTTTCTGGCTACACCTTC; cdr3_aa: CASSLLGSFSGYTF
d_call: .; clone_size: .; j_call: TRBJ2-7; v_call: TRBV28; cdr3_nt: TGTGCCAGCAGTTTCGGTTTCGCTAGGGGCTACGAGCAGTACTTC; cdr3_aa: CASSFGFARGYEQYF
d_call: TRBD1; clone_size: .; j_call: TRBJ1-6; v_call: TRBV7-2; cdr3_nt: TGTGCCAGCAGCTTTCTGGGGACAGGGAATAATTCACCCCTCCACTTT; cdr3_aa: CASSFLGTGNNSPLHF
d_call: TRBD1; clone_size: .; j_call: TRBJ1-5; v_call: TRBV27; cdr3_nt: TGTGCCAGCAGTCCACACAGGGGGGCCCTGCAGCATTTT; cdr3_aa: CASSPHRGALQHF
d_call: TRBD1; clone_size: .; j_call: TRBJ1-1; v_call: TRBV28; cdr3_nt: TGTGCCAGCAGTTTCCCGGGACAGGGGACGGGTGAAGCTTTCTTT; cdr3_aa: CASSFPGQGTGEAFF
d_call: .; clone_size: .; j_call: TRBJ2-3; v_call: TRBV19; cdr3_nt: TGTGCCAGTAGTATACGGCGGGCACGGGGTACAGATACGCAGTATTTT; cdr3_aa: CASSIRRARGTDTQYF
d_call: .; clone_size: .; j_call: TRBJ1-5; v_call: TRBV3-1/TRBV3-2; cdr3_nt: TGTGCCAGCAGCCAAGAGGGCCAAGGACAGCCCCAGCATTTT; cdr3_aa: CASSQEGQGQPQHF
d_call: .; clone_size: .; j_call: TRBJ2-1; v_call: TRBV6-4; cdr3_nt: TGTGCCAGCAGTGACTCGATTGGTAGATCTGAGCAGTTCTTC; cdr3_aa: CASSDSIGRSEQFF
d_call: .; clone_size: .; j_call: TRBJ2-1; v_call: TRBV24-1; cdr3_nt: TGTGCCACCAGTGGCAACCGGGCGGGGCTCAATGAGCAGTTCTTC; cdr3_aa: CATSGNRAGLNEQFF
d_call: .; clone_size: .; j_call: TRBJ1-6; v_call: TRBV18; cdr3_nt: TGTGCCAGCTCACCCGGACACACTACCCTGTCCCTCCACTTT; cdr3_aa: CASSPGHTTLSLHF
d_call: TRBD2; clone_size: .; j_call: TRBJ2-5; v_call: TRBV5-8; cdr3_nt: TGTGCCAGCACCTGGGGGGGGTCAGAGACCCAGTACTTC; cdr3_aa: CASTWGGSETQYF
d_call: TRBD1; clone_size: .; j_call: TRBJ1-1; v_call: TRBV9; cdr3_nt: TGTGCCAGCAGCGTTGAGGACAGGGAAGCTGAAGCTTTCTTT; cdr3_aa: CASSVEDREAEAFF
d_call: TRBD1; clone_size: .; j_call: TRBJ1-6; v_call: TRBV2; cdr3_nt: TGTGCCAGCAACTTACAGGGGGTTGGCTCCTATAATTCACCCCTCCACTTT; cdr3_aa: CASNLQGVGSYNSPLHF
d_call: TRBD1; clone_size: .; j_call: TRBJ1-3; v_call: TRBV2; cdr3_nt: TGTGCCAGCAGGAGGACAGGGCTGGGTGGAAACACCATATATTTT; cdr3_aa: CASRRTGLGGNTIYF
d_call: TRBD1; clone_size: .; j_call: TRBJ1-1; v_call: TRBV5-4; cdr3_nt: TGTGCCAGCAGCGGGACAGGGGGCGGCGTTAGGGACACTGAAGCTTTCTTT; cdr3_aa: CASSGTGGGVRDTEAFF
d_call: TRBD1; clone_size: .; j_call: TRBJ1-5; v_call: TRBV28; cdr3_nt: TGTGCCAGCAGCTCGGGACAGGGTAGCAATCAGCCCCAGCATTTT; cdr3_aa: CASSSGQGSNQPQHF
d_call: .; clone_size: once; j_call: TRBJ1-1; v_call: TRBV19; cdr3_nt: TGTGCCAGTAGTTTGATTTGGACAGCAATGAACACTGAAGCTTTCTTT; cdr3_aa: CASSLIWTAMNTEAFF
d_call: TRBD1; clone_size: .; j_call: TRBJ1-2; v_call: TRBV24-1; cdr3_nt: TGTGCCACCAGTGATACAGGGGGCGCGGACTATGGCTACACCTTC; cdr3_aa: CATSDTGGADYGYTF
d_call: .; clone_size: once; j_call: TRBJ2-3; v_call: TRBV7-3; cdr3_nt: TGTGCCAGCAGCCCCCCCAATCAAGATACGCAGTATTTT; cdr3_aa: CASSPPNQDTQYF
d_call: TRBD1; clone_size: .; j_call: TRBJ1-1; v_call: TRBV10-3; cdr3_nt: TGTGCCATCAGTGAAAGGGGGCAGGTGGAAACTGAAGCTTTCTTT; cdr3_aa: CAISERGQVETEAFF
d_call: .; clone_size: .; j_call: TRBJ2-2; v_call: TRBV13; cdr3_nt: TGTGCCAGCAACTCCCCCCACGAGTTGAACACCGGGGAGCTGTTTTTT; cdr3_aa: CASNSPHELNTGELFF
d_call: TRBD1; clone_size: .; j_call: TRBJ1-5; v_call: TRBV2; cdr3_nt: TGTGCCAGCAGTGATGGGACAGGGGAGCAGCCCCAGCATTTT; cdr3_aa: CASSDGTGEQPQHF
d_call: TRBD1; clone_size: .; j_call: TRBJ1-4; v_call: TRBV11-2; cdr3_nt: TGTGCCAGCAGCTTCGCCAGGGGGACTAATGAAAAACTGTTTTTT; cdr3_aa: CASSFARGTNEKLFF
d_call: TRBD1; clone_size: .; j_call: TRBJ1-4; v_call: TRBV4-1; cdr3_nt: TGCGCCAGCAGCCTTTCACACAGGGGGATAAATGAAAAACTGTTTTTT; cdr3_aa: CASSLSHRGINEKLFF
d_call: .; clone_size: .; j_call: TRBJ1-1; v_call: TRBV30; cdr3_nt: TGTGCCTGGAGAGTCCGGGGGGGAATTAACACTGAAGCTTTCTTT; cdr3_aa: CAWRVRGGINTEAFF
d_call: TRBD2; clone_size: .; j_call: TRBJ2-7; v_call: TRBV7-3; cdr3_nt: TGTGCCAGCAGCTTCTTAGCGGGGGACTACGAGCAGTACTTC; cdr3_aa: CASSFLAGDYEQYF
d_call: TRBD1; clone_size: .; j_call: TRBJ1-1; v_call: TRBV7-8; cdr3_nt: TGTGCCAGCAGCCTTTTACAGGGGATGAACACTGAAGCTTTCTTT; cdr3_aa: CASSLLQGMNTEAFF
d_call: .; clone_size: .; j_call: TRBJ2-7; v_call: TRBV15; cdr3_nt: TGTGCCACCAGGGAGTACAGGGTATCCTACGAGCAGTACTTC; cdr3_aa: CATREYRVSYEQYF
d_call: TRBD1; clone_size: .; j_call: TRBJ2-2; v_call: TRBV19; cdr3_nt: TGTGCCAGTACCCTTGGACAGGGAAGGAACGGGGAGCTGTTTTTT; cdr3_aa: CASTLGQGRNGELFF
d_call: .; clone_size: .; j_call: TRBJ2-2; v_call: TRBV6-5; cdr3_nt: TGTGCCAGTTCTTCTGGGGGGGCGAGCACCGGGGAGCTGTTTTTT; cdr3_aa: CASSSGGASTGELFF
d_call: .; clone_size: .; j_call: TRBJ2-7; v_call: TRBV4-1; cdr3_nt: TGCGCCAGCAGCCCCCTACAGGGTTCGATCGAGCAGTACTTC; cdr3_aa: CASSPLQGSIEQYF
d_call: TRBD2; clone_size: .; j_call: TRBJ2-3; v_call: TRBV5-6; cdr3_nt: TGTGCCAGCAGCTTCCTAAGCGGGGGAACTGATACGCAGTATTTT; cdr3_aa: CASSFLSGGTDTQYF
d_call: .; clone_size: few; j_call: TRBJ1-1; v_call: TRBV7-2; cdr3_nt: TGTGCCAGCAGCTTTTCAGTGAACACTGAAGCTTTCTTT; cdr3_aa: CASSFSVNTEAFF
d_call: .; clone_size: .; j_call: TRBJ2-7; v_call: TRBV5-6; cdr3_nt: TGTGCCAGCAGCTTGGGGCTGGGGCCCGGCGAGCAGTACTTC; cdr3_aa: CASSLGLGPGEQYF
d_call: .; clone_size: .; j_call: TRBJ1-1; v_call: TRBV19; cdr3_nt: TGTGCCAGTAGTCCCCGGGGGAATGAAGCTTTCTTT; cdr3_aa: CASSPRGNEAFF
d_call: .; clone_size: .; j_call: TRBJ2-3; v_call: TRBV7-2; cdr3_nt: TGTGCCAGCAGCTCTACAGATACGCAGTATTTT; cdr3_aa: CASSSTDTQYF
d_call: .; clone_size: .; j_call: TRBJ2-7; v_call: TRBV2; cdr3_nt: TGTGCCAGCAGTCAGGTGACAGCTGCCTACGAGCAGTACTTC; cdr3_aa: CASSQVTAAYEQYF
d_call: .; clone_size: .; j_call: TRBJ2-5; v_call: TRBV12-2; cdr3_nt: TGTGCAAGTCGCCTCGAGCAGGAAGAGACCCAGTACTTC; cdr3_aa: CASRLEQEETQYF
d_call: .; clone_size: .; j_call: TRBJ1-2; v_call: TRBV12-3/TRBV12-4; cdr3_nt: TGTGCCAGCAGTTTGCAGGTTAACTATGGCTACACCTTC; cdr3_aa: CASSLQVNYGYTF
d_call: .; clone_size: .; j_call: TRBJ2-3; v_call: TRBV24-1; cdr3_nt: TGTGCCACCAGTGATGTAAGCGGTCACACAGATACGCAGTATTTT; cdr3_aa: CATSDVSGHTDTQYF
d_call: TRBD1; clone_size: .; j_call: TRBJ1-2; v_call: TRBV6-6; cdr3_nt: TGTGCCAGCAGGAACTCGCAGGGGGCAGGATATGGCTACACCTTC; cdr3_aa: CASRNSQGAGYGYTF
d_call: TRBD2; clone_size: .; j_call: TRBJ2-5; v_call: TRBV7-3; cdr3_nt: TGTGCCAGCAGCTTGGGACTAGCGGTACAAGAGACCCAGTACTTC; cdr3_aa: CASSLGLAVQETQYF
d_call: .; clone_size: .; j_call: TRBJ2-3; v_call: TRBV5-1; cdr3_nt: TGCGCCAGCAGGTTGTTAGGTGGAAGCGCGACAGATACGCAGTATTTT; cdr3_aa: CASRLLGGSATDTQYF
d_call: TRBD2; clone_size: once; j_call: TRBJ2-1; v_call: TRBV4-1; cdr3_nt: TGCGCCAGCACCTATAACCGGCTAGCGGGGCCGAGCTCCTACAATGAGCAGTTCTTC; cdr3_aa: CASTYNRLAGPSSYNEQFF
d_call: TRBD2; clone_size: .; j_call: TRBJ2-7; v_call: TRBV18; cdr3_nt: TGTGCCAGCTCCCCCGGACAGCGGGGGACCTACGAGCAGTACTTC; cdr3_aa: CASSPGQRGTYEQYF
d_call: .; clone_size: .; j_call: TRBJ1-5; v_call: TRBV12-5; cdr3_nt: TGTGCTAGTGGTTTGGTACTAGTAGGAGATAGCAATCAGCCCCAGCATTTT; cdr3_aa: CASGLVLVGDSNQPQHF
d_call: TRBD1; clone_size: once; j_call: TRBJ2-2; v_call: TRBV4-3; cdr3_nt: TGCGCCAGCAGCCAAGACAGGGGGCCCACCGGGGAGCTGTTTTTT; cdr3_aa: CASSQDRGPTGELFF
d_call: .; clone_size: once; j_call: TRBJ2-3; v_call: TRBV7-3; cdr3_nt: TGTGCCAGCGCAACTAGTCAGGCGGATACGCAGTATTTT; cdr3_aa: CASATSQADTQYF
d_call: TRBD1; clone_size: .; j_call: TRBJ1-2; v_call: TRBV7-2; cdr3_nt: TGTGCCAGCAGCTTAGCCCCAGGGGGCGACTATGGCTACACCTTC; cdr3_aa: CASSLAPGGDYGYTF
d_call: .; clone_size: .; j_call: TRBJ2-1; v_call: TRBV12-3/TRBV12-4; cdr3_nt: TGTGCCAGCAGTCCCCAACTAGGGCATGAGCAGTTCTTC; cdr3_aa: CASSPQLGHEQFF
d_call: TRBD1; clone_size: .; j_call: TRBJ2-2; v_call: TRBV14; cdr3_nt: TGTGCCAGCAGCCTATCGACAGGGATGAGCGGGGAGCTGTTTTTT; cdr3_aa: CASSLSTGMSGELFF